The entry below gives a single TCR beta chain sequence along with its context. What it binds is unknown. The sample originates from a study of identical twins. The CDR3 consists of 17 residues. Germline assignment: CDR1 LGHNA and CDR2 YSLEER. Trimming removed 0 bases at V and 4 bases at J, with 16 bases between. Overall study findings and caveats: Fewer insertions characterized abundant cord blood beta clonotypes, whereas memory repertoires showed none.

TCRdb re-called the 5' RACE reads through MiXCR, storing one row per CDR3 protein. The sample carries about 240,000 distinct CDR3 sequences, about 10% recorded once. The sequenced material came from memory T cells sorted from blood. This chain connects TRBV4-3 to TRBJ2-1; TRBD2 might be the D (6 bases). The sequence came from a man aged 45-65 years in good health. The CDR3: CASSQEVLADTYNEQFF. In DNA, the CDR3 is TGCGCCAGCAGCCAAGAAGTCTTAGCGGACACTTACAATGAGCAGTTCTTC.